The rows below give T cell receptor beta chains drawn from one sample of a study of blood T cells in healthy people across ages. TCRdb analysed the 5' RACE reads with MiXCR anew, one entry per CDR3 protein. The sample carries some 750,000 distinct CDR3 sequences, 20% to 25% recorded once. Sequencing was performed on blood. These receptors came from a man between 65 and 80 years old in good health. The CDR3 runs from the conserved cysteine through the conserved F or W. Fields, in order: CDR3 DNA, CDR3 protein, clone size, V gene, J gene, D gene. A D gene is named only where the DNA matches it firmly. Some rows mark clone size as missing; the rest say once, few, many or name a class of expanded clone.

CDR3nt: TGCAGCGTCTCGGAGACCTCCATGAACACTGAAGCTTTCTTT; CDR3aa: CSVSETSMNTEAFF; abundance: NA; v_gene: TRBV29-1; j_gene: TRBJ1-1; d_gene: NA
CDR3nt: TGTGCCAGCAGTGTTTTCTCCCGGGAGGGCCGGCACAATGAGCAGTTCTTC; CDR3aa: CASSVFSREGRHNEQFF; abundance: NA; v_gene: TRBV6-4; j_gene: TRBJ2-1; d_gene: TRBD2
CDR3nt: TGTGCCAGCAAATTGAGTGGTCTGGTAGCGGGGCCCACAGATACGCAGTATTTT; CDR3aa: CASKLSGLVAGPTDTQYF; abundance: few; v_gene: TRBV28; j_gene: TRBJ2-3; d_gene: TRBD2
CDR3nt: TGTGCCAGCAGCCAAGATCCCCGAGCGGGGGAATGGGGAAGCTCCTACAATGAGCAGTTCTTC; CDR3aa: CASSQDPRAGEWGSSYNEQFF; abundance: NA; v_gene: TRBV3-1; j_gene: TRBJ2-1; d_gene: TRBD2
CDR3nt: TGTGCCAGCAGCCGAGATGAACAGGGGACAGATACGCAGTATTTT; CDR3aa: CASSRDEQGTDTQYF; abundance: NA; v_gene: TRBV4-2; j_gene: TRBJ2-3; d_gene: TRBD1
CDR3nt: TGTGCCAGCAGTCCCGGACAGGGGGCATGGAGGAACTATGGCTACACCTTC; CDR3aa: CASSPGQGAWRNYGYTF; abundance: few; v_gene: TRBV27; j_gene: TRBJ1-2; d_gene: TRBD1
CDR3nt: TGCAGTGCTAGAGTAGCGGGAGTTGGTGCCTACAATGAGCAGTTCTTC; CDR3aa: CSARVAGVGAYNEQFF; abundance: NA; v_gene: TRBV20-1; j_gene: TRBJ2-1; d_gene: TRBD2
CDR3nt: TGTGCCAGCAGTTACTCTCCGGACGCAGGCTCTGGAAACACCATATATTTT; CDR3aa: CASSYSPDAGSGNTIYF; abundance: few; v_gene: TRBV6-6; j_gene: TRBJ1-3; d_gene: NA
CDR3nt: TGTGCCAGCAGCACCAGCGGGGGCGTCGTTTTATACGAGCAGTACTTC; CDR3aa: CASSTSGGVVLYEQYF; abundance: few; v_gene: TRBV4-2; j_gene: TRBJ2-7; d_gene: TRBD2
CDR3nt: TGTGCCAGCAGCTTAACCGCGACGAGATACAATGAGCAGTTCTTC; CDR3aa: CASSLTATRYNEQFF; abundance: NA; v_gene: TRBV11-2; j_gene: TRBJ2-1; d_gene: NA
CDR3nt: TGTGCCTGGAGCGCCGGTTTTCGGACAGGGGGTCCAACTAATGAAAAACTGTTTTTT; CDR3aa: CAWSAGFRTGGPTNEKLFF; abundance: NA; v_gene: TRBV30; j_gene: TRBJ1-4; d_gene: TRBD1
CDR3nt: TGTGCCAGCAGTGTGGGGGGGATCACTGAAGCTTTCTTT; CDR3aa: CASSVGGITEAFF; abundance: NA; v_gene: TRBV12-3/TRBV12-4; j_gene: TRBJ1-1; d_gene: NA
CDR3nt: TGCAGCGCAGACCGACAGGGGACTGAAGCTTTCTTT; CDR3aa: CSADRQGTEAFF; abundance: few; v_gene: TRBV29-1; j_gene: TRBJ1-1; d_gene: TRBD1
CDR3nt: TGTGCCAGCAGCTTCTCCGTGGCCCAAAACATTCAGTACTTC; CDR3aa: CASSFSVAQNIQYF; abundance: NA; v_gene: TRBV7-2; j_gene: TRBJ2-4; d_gene: NA
CDR3nt: TGTGCCATCAGTAGCGGGCAGGGTGGTAGCAATCAGCCCCAGCATTTT; CDR3aa: CAISSGQGGSNQPQHF; abundance: NA; v_gene: TRBV10-3; j_gene: TRBJ1-5; d_gene: NA
CDR3nt: TGTGCCAGCAGTTACTCGGCGGCAGGGACAACACAAGATACGCAGTATTTT; CDR3aa: CASSYSAAGTTQDTQYF; abundance: NA; v_gene: TRBV6-2/TRBV6-3; j_gene: TRBJ2-3; d_gene: NA
CDR3nt: TGTGCCACCAGTGATTCGGACTGGGAAGGGACCCAGTACTTC; CDR3aa: CATSDSDWEGTQYF; abundance: NA; v_gene: TRBV24-1; j_gene: TRBJ2-5; d_gene: NA
CDR3nt: TGTGCCAGCAGAATAGATCTTGACGACGAGCAGTACTTC; CDR3aa: CASRIDLDDEQYF; abundance: few; v_gene: TRBV12-3/TRBV12-4; j_gene: TRBJ2-7; d_gene: NA
CDR3nt: TGTGCCAGCTGCAAACAGGGGGCGGGGGTAGGAGGCTACACCTTC; CDR3aa: CASCKQGAGVGGYTF; abundance: NA; v_gene: TRBV12-3/TRBV12-4; j_gene: TRBJ1-2; d_gene: TRBD1
CDR3nt: TGTGCCAGCAGTGGTCGGGGGGGCGGCTACGAGCAGTACTTC; CDR3aa: CASSGRGGGYEQYF; abundance: NA; v_gene: TRBV2; j_gene: TRBJ2-7; d_gene: TRBD2
CDR3nt: TGCGCCAGCAGCCAAGATGGGGCAGGGGCCTACAATGAGCAGTTCTTC; CDR3aa: CASSQDGAGAYNEQFF; abundance: few; v_gene: TRBV4-1; j_gene: TRBJ2-1; d_gene: NA
CDR3nt: TGTGCCAGCAGTGGGGCTTCGGGGACCTACAATGAGCAGTTCTTC; CDR3aa: CASSGASGTYNEQFF; abundance: medium-sized; v_gene: TRBV12-3/TRBV12-4; j_gene: TRBJ2-1; d_gene: NA
CDR3nt: TGCAGTGCTACCTCCCTCGTCTTCACCGGGGAGCTGTTTTTT; CDR3aa: CSATSLVFTGELFF; abundance: few; v_gene: TRBV20-1; j_gene: TRBJ2-2; d_gene: NA
CDR3nt: TGTGCCAGCAGCGTAGGAGGGCATCGAACAGATACGCAGTATTTT; CDR3aa: CASSVGGHRTDTQYF; abundance: few; v_gene: TRBV9; j_gene: TRBJ2-3; d_gene: NA
CDR3nt: TGTGCCAGCAGCCAGAATCAACTCTCGGAGCAGTTCTTC; CDR3aa: CASSQNQLSEQFF; abundance: few; v_gene: TRBV14; j_gene: TRBJ2-1; d_gene: NA
CDR3nt: TGTGCCAGCAGCCGCGTTCGGGAGTTTGGGTACTTC; CDR3aa: CASSRVREFGYF; abundance: NA; v_gene: TRBV7-8; j_gene: TRBJ2-5; d_gene: NA
CDR3nt: TGCGCCAGCAGCTCCACGACAGGGAACACTGAAGCTTCCTTT; CDR3aa: CASSSTTGNTEASF; abundance: NA; v_gene: TRBV5-1; j_gene: TRBJ1-1; d_gene: TRBD1
CDR3nt: TGCAGTGCTCCCGTAACAGGGGCACATGGCTACACCTTC; CDR3aa: CSAPVTGAHGYTF; abundance: NA; v_gene: TRBV20-1; j_gene: TRBJ1-2; d_gene: TRBD1
CDR3nt: TGTGCCACCAGCAGAGCCCGCCAAGTTAGAGGGTTTGGGTACACCTTC; CDR3aa: CATSRARQVRGFGYTF; abundance: NA; v_gene: TRBV15; j_gene: TRBJ1-2; d_gene: NA
CDR3nt: TGTGCCAGCAGCCCCCGCTGGGAAGCTAATGAAAAACTGTTTTTT; CDR3aa: CASSPRWEANEKLFF; abundance: few; v_gene: TRBV3-1; j_gene: TRBJ1-4; d_gene: NA
CDR3nt: TGCAGTGCTAGAGATACGACAGGGTATGGCTACACCTTC; CDR3aa: CSARDTTGYGYTF; abundance: NA; v_gene: TRBV20-1; j_gene: TRBJ1-2; d_gene: TRBD1
CDR3nt: TGTGCCAGCAGCTTCTACACAAGCGGCTACACCTTC; CDR3aa: CASSFYTSGYTF; abundance: many; v_gene: TRBV7-9; j_gene: TRBJ1-2; d_gene: NA
CDR3nt: TGTGCCAGCAGCTCCCGACAGGGCAATGGTGAAAAACTGTTTTTT; CDR3aa: CASSSRQGNGEKLFF; abundance: few; v_gene: TRBV14; j_gene: TRBJ1-4; d_gene: TRBD1
CDR3nt: TGTGCCAGCAGTTTAACTCACCAGAACACTGAAGCTTTCTTT; CDR3aa: CASSLTHQNTEAFF; abundance: once; v_gene: TRBV28; j_gene: TRBJ1-1; d_gene: NA
CDR3nt: TGCAGTGCTGGAAAAGCTGAAGATACGCAGTATTTT; CDR3aa: CSAGKAEDTQYF; abundance: few; v_gene: TRBV20-1; j_gene: TRBJ2-3; d_gene: NA
CDR3nt: TGTGCCAGCTCATCGTCGGACCCGGCCCCCAAAACTTTCTTT; CDR3aa: CASSSSDPAPKTFF; abundance: NA; v_gene: TRBV18; j_gene: TRBJ1-1; d_gene: NA
CDR3nt: TGTGCCAGCAGCCAAGATCGAAGGGGGTTCCACTTT; CDR3aa: CASSQDRRGFHF; abundance: few; v_gene: TRBV14; j_gene: TRBJ1-6; d_gene: NA
CDR3nt: TGTGCCAGCACTCCGGGACTAGCGACCACAGATACGCAGTATTTT; CDR3aa: CASTPGLATTDTQYF; abundance: few; v_gene: TRBV11-2; j_gene: TRBJ2-3; d_gene: TRBD2
CDR3nt: TGTGCCAGCAGCCAACTAGCGTATACGCAGTATTTT; CDR3aa: CASSQLAYTQYF; abundance: NA; v_gene: TRBV7-2; j_gene: TRBJ2-3; d_gene: TRBD2
CDR3nt: TGCAGTGCGACCCCGGGACAGGGGTCAGATACGCAGTATTTT; CDR3aa: CSATPGQGSDTQYF; abundance: NA; v_gene: TRBV20-1; j_gene: TRBJ2-3; d_gene: TRBD1
CDR3nt: TGTGCCAGCAGTTTCCGTCAAAACACCTACAATGAGCAGTTCTTC; CDR3aa: CASSFRQNTYNEQFF; abundance: many; v_gene: TRBV27; j_gene: TRBJ2-1; d_gene: NA
CDR3nt: TGTGCCAGCAGTTCAACTAGCGGGGGATCGAATGAGCAGTTCTTC; CDR3aa: CASSSTSGGSNEQFF; abundance: many; v_gene: TRBV12-3/TRBV12-4; j_gene: TRBJ2-1; d_gene: TRBD2
CDR3nt: TGCAGCGTTGAGCCCCTGGGGCTCGATAATGAAAAACTGTTTTTT; CDR3aa: CSVEPLGLDNEKLFF; abundance: NA; v_gene: TRBV29-1; j_gene: TRBJ1-4; d_gene: NA
CDR3nt: TGCAGCGTTGTGTCGGACACCTCCACAGATACGCAGTATTTT; CDR3aa: CSVVSDTSTDTQYF; abundance: NA; v_gene: TRBV29-1; j_gene: TRBJ2-3; d_gene: NA
CDR3nt: TGCGCCAGCAGCTCGCAGGGGGTTGACACTGAAGCTTTCTTT; CDR3aa: CASSSQGVDTEAFF; abundance: once; v_gene: TRBV5-1; j_gene: TRBJ1-1; d_gene: TRBD1